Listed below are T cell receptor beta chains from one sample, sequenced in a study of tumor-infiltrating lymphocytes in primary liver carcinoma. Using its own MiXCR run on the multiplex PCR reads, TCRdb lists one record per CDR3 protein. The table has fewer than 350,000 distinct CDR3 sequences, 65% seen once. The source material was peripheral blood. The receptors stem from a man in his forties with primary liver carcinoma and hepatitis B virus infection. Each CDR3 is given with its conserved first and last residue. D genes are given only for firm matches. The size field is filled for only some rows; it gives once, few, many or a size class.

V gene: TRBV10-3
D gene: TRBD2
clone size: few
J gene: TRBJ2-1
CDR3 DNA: TGTGCCATCAGTAGCGGGACCCTTCAAAATGAGCAGTTCTTC
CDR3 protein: CAISSGTLQNEQFF

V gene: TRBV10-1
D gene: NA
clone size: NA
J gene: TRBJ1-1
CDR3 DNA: TGCGCCAGCAGTGAGCCTAGCGGGAATGAAGCTTTCTTT
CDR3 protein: CASSEPSGNEAFF

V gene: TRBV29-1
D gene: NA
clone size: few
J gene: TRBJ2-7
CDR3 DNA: TGCAGCGTGTCCCCAGGGAGCTACGAGCAGTACTTC
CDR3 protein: CSVSPGSYEQYF

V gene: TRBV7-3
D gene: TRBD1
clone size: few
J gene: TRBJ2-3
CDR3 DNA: TGTGCCAGCAGCCCCGGGACAGGCCTAACAGATACGCAGTATTTT
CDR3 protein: CASSPGTGLTDTQYF

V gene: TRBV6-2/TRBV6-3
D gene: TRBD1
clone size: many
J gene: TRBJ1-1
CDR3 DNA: TGTGCCAGCAGCCCTTACTCGAACAGGGGAGTGAACACTGAAGCTTTCTTT
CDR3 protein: CASSPYSNRGVNTEAFF

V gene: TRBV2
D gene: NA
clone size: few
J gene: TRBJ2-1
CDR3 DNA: TGTGCCAGCAAGGACCCGGGGGCCCTCTACAATGAGCAGTTCTTC
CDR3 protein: CASKDPGALYNEQFF

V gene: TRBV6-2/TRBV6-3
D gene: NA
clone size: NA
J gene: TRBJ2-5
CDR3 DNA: TGTGCAAGCAGTTCTCCCGGACATTTCCAAGAGACCCAGTACTTC
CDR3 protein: CASSSPGHFQETQYF

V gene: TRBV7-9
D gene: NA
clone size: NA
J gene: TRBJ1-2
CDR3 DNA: TGTGCCAGCAGCTTAGATACAGACTATGGCTACACCTTC
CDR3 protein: CASSLDTDYGYTF

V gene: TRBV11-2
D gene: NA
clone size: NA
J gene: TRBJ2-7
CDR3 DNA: TGTGCCAGCAGCTACAACTACGAGCAGTATTTC
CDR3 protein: CASSYNYEQYF

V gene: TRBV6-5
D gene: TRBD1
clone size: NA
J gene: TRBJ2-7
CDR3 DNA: TGTGCCAGCAGTTTTCGATTAAACCTCCGGGACAGGGAGGAACACGAGCAGTACTTC
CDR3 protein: CASSFRLNLRDREEHEQYF

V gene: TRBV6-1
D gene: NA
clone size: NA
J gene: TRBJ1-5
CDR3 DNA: TGTGCCGGCAGCCTGGCCCCTGGAGGCAATCAGCCCCAGCATTTT
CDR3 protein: CAGSLAPGGNQPQHF

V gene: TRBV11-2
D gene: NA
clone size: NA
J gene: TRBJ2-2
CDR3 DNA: TGCGCCTGCAGCTCCCTCAGGGGTCTGCGGACTTTCACCGGGGAGCTGTTTTTT
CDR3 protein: CACSSLRGLRTFTGELFF

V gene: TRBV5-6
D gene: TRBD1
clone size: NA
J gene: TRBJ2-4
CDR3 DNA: TGTGCCAGCAACTGGACAGGTTTCGCCAAAAACATTCAGTACTTC
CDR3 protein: CASNWTGFAKNIQYF

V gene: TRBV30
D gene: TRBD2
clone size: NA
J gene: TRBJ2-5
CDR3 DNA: TGTGCCTGGAGTGACGGGGTTAGCGGGAGTAGGGAGACCCAGTACTTC
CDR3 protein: CAWSDGVSGSRETQYF

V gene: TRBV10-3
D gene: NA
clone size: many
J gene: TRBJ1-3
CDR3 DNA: TGTGCCATCAGTGAAGGGAACTCTGGAAACACCATATATTTT
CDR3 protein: CAISEGNSGNTIYF

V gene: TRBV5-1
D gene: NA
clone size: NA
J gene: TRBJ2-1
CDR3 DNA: TGCTCCAGCAGCTTGGGGGACATATACAATGAGCAGTTCTTC
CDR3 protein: CSSSLGDIYNEQFF

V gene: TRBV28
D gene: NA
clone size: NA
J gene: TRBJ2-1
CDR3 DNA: TGTGCCAGCAGTCCCCCCCAGGGGAGGTCCTACAATGAGCAGTTCTTC
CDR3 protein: CASSPPQGRSYNEQFF

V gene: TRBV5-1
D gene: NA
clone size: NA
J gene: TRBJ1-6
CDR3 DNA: TGCGCCAGCAGCTTGGCCGACGGAAGCTCCTATAATTCACCCCTCCACTTT
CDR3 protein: CASSLADGSSYNSPLHF

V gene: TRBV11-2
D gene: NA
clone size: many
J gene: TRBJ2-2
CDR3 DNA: TGTGCCAGCAGCTTTGAAGGGGGACCCGGGGAGCTGTTTTTT
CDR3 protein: CASSFEGGPGELFF

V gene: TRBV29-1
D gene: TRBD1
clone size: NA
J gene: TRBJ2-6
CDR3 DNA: TGCAGCGCAGGGGGACACCACCCTGGGGCCAACGTCCTGACTTTC
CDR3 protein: CSAGGHHPGANVLTF

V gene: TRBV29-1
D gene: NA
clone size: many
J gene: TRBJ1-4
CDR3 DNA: TGCAGCGTTGAAACCGGCCAGAATGAAAAACTGTTTTTT
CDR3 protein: CSVETGQNEKLFF

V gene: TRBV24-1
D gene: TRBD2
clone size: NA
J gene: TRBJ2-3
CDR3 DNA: TGTGCCACCAGTGAAGCGGCGGCTAGCGGGAGAGATACGCAGTATTTT
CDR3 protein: CATSEAAASGRDTQYF

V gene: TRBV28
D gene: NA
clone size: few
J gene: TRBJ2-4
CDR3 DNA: TGTGCCAGCAGTTCTCCTCTCCCCAAAAACATTCAGTACTTC
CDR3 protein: CASSSPLPKNIQYF

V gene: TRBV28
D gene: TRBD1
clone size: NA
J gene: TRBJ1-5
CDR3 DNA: TGTGCCAGCAGCCTCTGGACAGGGGGGAATCAGCCCCAGCATTTT
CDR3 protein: CASSLWTGGNQPQHF

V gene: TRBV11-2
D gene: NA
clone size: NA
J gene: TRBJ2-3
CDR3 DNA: TGTGCTAGCAGCTATAACATGGACACAGATACGCAGTATTTT
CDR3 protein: CASSYNMDTDTQYF